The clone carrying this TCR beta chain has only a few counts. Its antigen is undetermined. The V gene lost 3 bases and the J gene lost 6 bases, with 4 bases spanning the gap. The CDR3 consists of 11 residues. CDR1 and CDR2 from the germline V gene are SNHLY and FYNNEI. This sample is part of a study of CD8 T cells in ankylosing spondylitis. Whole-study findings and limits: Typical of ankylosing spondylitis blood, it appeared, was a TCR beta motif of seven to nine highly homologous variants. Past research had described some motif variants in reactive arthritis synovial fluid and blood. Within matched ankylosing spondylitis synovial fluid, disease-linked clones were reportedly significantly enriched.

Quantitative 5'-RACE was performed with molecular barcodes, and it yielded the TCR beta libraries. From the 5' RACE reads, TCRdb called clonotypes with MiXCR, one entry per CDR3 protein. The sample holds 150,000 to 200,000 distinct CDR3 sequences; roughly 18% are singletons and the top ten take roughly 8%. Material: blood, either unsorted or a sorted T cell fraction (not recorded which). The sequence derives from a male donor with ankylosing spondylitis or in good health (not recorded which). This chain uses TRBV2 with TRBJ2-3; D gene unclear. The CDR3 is CASSDSDTQYF. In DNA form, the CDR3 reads TGTGCCAGCAGTGATTCGGATACGCAGTATTTT.